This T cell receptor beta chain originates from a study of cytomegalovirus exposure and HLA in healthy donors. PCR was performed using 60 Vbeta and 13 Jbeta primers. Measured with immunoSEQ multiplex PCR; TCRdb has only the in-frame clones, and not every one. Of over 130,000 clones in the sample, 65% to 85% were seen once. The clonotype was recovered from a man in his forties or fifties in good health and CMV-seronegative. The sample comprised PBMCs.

The DNA for the CDR3 is TGTGCCTGGAGTGTTGGAGGCAATCAGCCCCAGCATTTT. Translated: CAWSVGGNQPQHF. The chain carries TRBV30 and TRBJ1-5; no clear D gene. Trimming shortened V by 0 bases and J by 2 bases, and 5 bases separated the two germline ends. Germline V CDR1 and CDR2: GTSNPN, SVGIG (reference sequence). The length of the CDR3 is 13 residues.